The following is a T cell receptor (beta chain) sequence with its context. This entry is derived from a study of T cells in Graves' hyperthyroidism and ophthalmopathy. RNA transcripts gave rise to amplified TCR beta CDR3 regions. When the TCR CDR3 underwent first-round RT-PCR, the HTBI primer set was used. TCRdb itself ran the multiplex PCR reads through MiXCR, one entry per CDR3 protein. The sample holds approximately 690,000 distinct CDR3 sequences, less than 25% seen once. The TCR originated in a man aged 30 to 45 with Graves' ophthalmopathy. Sequencing used blood.

This CDR3 is CASRELETQYF. The DNA for the CDR3 is TGTGCCAGCAGAGAACTCGAGACCCAGTACTTC. The chain joins TRBV28 to TRBJ2-5; D remains ambiguous. The CDR3 spans 11 residues. The V gene lost 6 bases and the J gene lost 5 bases, with 7 bases spanning the gap. CDR1 MDHEN and CDR2 SYDVKM come from the germline V gene.